These T cell receptor beta chains were read from a single sample in a study of PD-1 blockade in classical Hodgkin lymphoma. This table comes from immunoSEQ multiplex PCR, and its TCRdb copy is limited to in-frame clones, with some not included. Among just under 45,000 clones listed, roughly three quarters were seen once. Here the sequenced sample was peripheral blood mononuclear cells (PBMCs), taken before the second cycle of nivolumab. These receptor sequences come from a human donor with classical Hodgkin lymphoma. CDR3s include the opening cysteine and the closing phenylalanine or tryptophan. The order of the fields is clone size, J gene, V gene, D gene, CDR3 DNA, CDR3 protein. D genes are given only for firm matches. Size tells how often a clone was seen (once, few, many) or the class of an expanded clone, and some rows leave it out.

size: few
J: TRBJ2-7
V: TRBV27
D: TRBD2
DNA: TGTGCCAGCAGCCAGATAGCGGGAGGAACCGAGCAGTACTTC
CDR3: CASSQIAGGTEQYF

size: .
J: TRBJ2-5
V: TRBV5-1
D: .
DNA: TGCGCCAGCAGCTTGGAGGTGGGGAGGCAAGAGACCCAGTACTTC
CDR3: CASSLEVGRQETQYF

size: .
J: TRBJ1-4
V: TRBV7-9
D: .
DNA: TGTGCCAGCAGCCCCCCCTCATCGGCAACTAATGAAAAACTGTTTTTT
CDR3: CASSPPSSATNEKLFF

size: .
J: TRBJ2-3
V: TRBV7-9
D: .
DNA: TGTGCCAGCAGCCGAGCAACACAGGGAAGGGATACGCAGTATTTT
CDR3: CASSRATQGRDTQYF

size: .
J: TRBJ2-1
V: TRBV6-5
D: .
DNA: TGTGCCAGCAGTCTCTGGGGACGACCAAGAGATGAGCAGTTCTTC
CDR3: CASSLWGRPRDEQFF

size: medium-sized
J: TRBJ1-1
V: TRBV4-1
D: .
DNA: TGCGCCAGCAGCCAAGTTATTGGGGGCGCGAACACTGAAGCTTTCTTT
CDR3: CASSQVIGGANTEAFF

size: few
J: TRBJ2-2
V: TRBV29-1
D: TRBD1
DNA: TGCAGCGTTAGACCGGGACAGGGGGCAACCGGGGAGCTGTTTTTT
CDR3: CSVRPGQGATGELFF

size: .
J: TRBJ2-1
V: TRBV4-1
D: .
DNA: TGCGCCAGCAGCCTGGTTAAGGGGAAAGCTGAGCAGTTCTTC
CDR3: CASSLVKGKAEQFF

size: .
J: TRBJ2-1
V: TRBV27
D: .
DNA: TGTGCCAGCAGTTTATCTCGGTACAATGAGCAGTTCTTC
CDR3: CASSLSRYNEQFF

size: .
J: TRBJ2-7
V: TRBV9
D: TRBD1
DNA: TGTGCCAGCAGCGTAGGTCCCGGACAGGGGTCCTACGAGCAGTACTTC
CDR3: CASSVGPGQGSYEQYF

size: .
J: TRBJ2-7
V: TRBV2
D: .
DNA: TGTGCCAGCAACCAGGGCTACGAGCAGTACTTC
CDR3: CASNQGYEQYF

size: .
J: TRBJ1-3
V: TRBV12-5
D: TRBD1
DNA: TGTGCTAGTGGTCCGGGACAGGGTGTCACTGGAAACACCATATATTTT
CDR3: CASGPGQGVTGNTIYF

size: .
J: TRBJ2-1
V: TRBV21-1
D: .
DNA: TGTGCCAGCAGCAAAGCGGGGCTAGCACACAATGAGCAGTTCTTC
CDR3: CASSKAGLAHNEQFF

size: .
J: TRBJ2-1
V: TRBV7-9
D: .
DNA: TGTGCCAGCAGCCTCCTTAGGTCGGTGACAGCCCAATACAATGAGCAGTTCTTC
CDR3: CASSLLRSVTAQYNEQFF

size: .
J: TRBJ1-2
V: TRBV7-9
D: .
DNA: TGTGCCAGCAGCTTATCTTCGACGGACGACTATGGCTACACCTTC
CDR3: CASSLSSTDDYGYTF

size: .
J: TRBJ2-7
V: TRBV10-3
D: .
DNA: TGTGCCATCAGTGAGACCAACTACGAGCAGTACTTC
CDR3: CAISETNYEQYF

size: few
J: TRBJ2-5
V: TRBV6-4
D: TRBD1
DNA: TGTGCCAGCAGTCCCGACAGGGAAGGGGGGACCCAGTACTTC
CDR3: CASSPDREGGTQYF

size: .
J: TRBJ2-5
V: TRBV4-2
D: .
DNA: TGTGCCAGCAGCCAAGATCCGGGTTCAGAGACCCAGTACTTC
CDR3: CASSQDPGSETQYF

size: .
J: TRBJ2-1
V: TRBV6-5
D: .
DNA: TGTGCCAGCAGTGGCTACCTTGAGCGTTACAATGAGCAGTTCTTC
CDR3: CASSGYLERYNEQFF

size: .
J: TRBJ2-1
V: TRBV7-3
D: TRBD2
DNA: TGTGCCAGTTCCCTATGGACTAGCGGGAGGGAGTCCTACAATGAGCAGTTCTTC
CDR3: CASSLWTSGRESYNEQFF

size: .
J: TRBJ2-7
V: TRBV5-4
D: .
DNA: TGTGCCAGCAGCTGGGGCGACAGTTACGAGCAGTACTTC
CDR3: CASSWGDSYEQYF

size: .
J: TRBJ2-6
V: TRBV19
D: .
DNA: TGTGCCAGTAGTATGAGGGCGTGGGGGCCTGGGGCCAACGTCCTGACTTTC
CDR3: CASSMRAWGPGANVLTF

size: .
J: TRBJ1-1
V: TRBV28
D: .
DNA: TGTGCCAGCAGGCTACAGGGACGCGGTGAAGCTTTCTTT
CDR3: CASRLQGRGEAFF

size: .
J: TRBJ1-1
V: TRBV6-1
D: .
DNA: TGTGCCAGCAGTGAAGGGCGGGCCTTCTTT
CDR3: CASSEGRAFF

size: .
J: TRBJ2-5
V: TRBV5-1
D: .
DNA: TGCGCCAGCAGCTTGGAGGGGCCCCAGACCCAGTACTTC
CDR3: CASSLEGPQTQYF

size: medium-sized
J: TRBJ1-2
V: TRBV10-3
D: TRBD1
DNA: TGTGCCATCAGCCCCGGGACAGCTGAGGGCTACACCTTC
CDR3: CAISPGTAEGYTF

size: many
J: TRBJ1-1
V: TRBV18
D: TRBD1
DNA: TGTGCCAGCTCACGAGCGACAGGGAGCACTGAAGCTTTCTTT
CDR3: CASSRATGSTEAFF

size: .
J: TRBJ2-5
V: TRBV7-7
D: .
DNA: TGTGCTAGCAGCTTAGGGATGGGGAAAGAGACCCAGTACTTC
CDR3: CASSLGMGKETQYF

size: few
J: TRBJ2-1
V: TRBV9
D: .
DNA: TGTGCCAGCAGCCTCCGGGACAACTACAATGAGCAGTTCTTC
CDR3: CASSLRDNYNEQFF

size: .
J: TRBJ2-7
V: TRBV30
D: .
DNA: TGTGCCTGGAGTGTCGGTCAGGGGGGGAAGGACGAGCAGTACTTC
CDR3: CAWSVGQGGKDEQYF

size: .
J: TRBJ2-2
V: TRBV6-5
D: .
DNA: TGTGCCAGCAGCCCTACCACCGGGGAGCTGTTTTTT
CDR3: CASSPTTGELFF

size: .
J: TRBJ2-7
V: TRBV29-1
D: TRBD1
DNA: TGCAGCGTGGGACCGGGACAGGGGACCGAGCAGTACTTC
CDR3: CSVGPGQGTEQYF

size: .
J: TRBJ2-7
V: TRBV18
D: TRBD1
DNA: TGTGCCAGCTCGGCGGACAGGGGAAGTAGCGAGCAGTACTTC
CDR3: CASSADRGSSEQYF

size: .
J: TRBJ2-7
V: TRBV20-1
D: .
DNA: TGCAGTGCTAGAGATCACTACGAGCAGTACTTC
CDR3: CSARDHYEQYF

size: .
J: TRBJ1-2
V: TRBV4-1
D: .
DNA: TGCGCCAGCAGCCAACCCCCTCTTGGGGACCGCGATTGGGGCTACACCTTC
CDR3: CASSQPPLGDRDWGYTF

size: few
J: TRBJ1-5
V: TRBV18
D: TRBD1
DNA: TGTGCCAGCTCAGGACAGGGGAATCAGCCCCAGCATTTT
CDR3: CASSGQGNQPQHF

size: .
J: TRBJ2-1
V: TRBV29-1
D: TRBD1
DNA: TGCAGCGTTGAACCCGGGACAGTCCTAAGCTCCTACAATGAGCAGTTCTTC
CDR3: CSVEPGTVLSSYNEQFF

size: .
J: TRBJ2-5
V: TRBV10-1
D: .
DNA: TGCGCCAGCAGATCGGACGGGAAAGAGACCCAGTACTTC
CDR3: CASRSDGKETQYF

size: few
J: TRBJ1-1
V: TRBV27
D: .
DNA: TGTGCCAGCAGGCTAGGGGGAGGCGGCACTGAAGCTTTCTTT
CDR3: CASRLGGGGTEAFF

size: few
J: TRBJ2-1
V: TRBV27
D: TRBD1
DNA: TGTGCCAGCAGTCCCGGGACAGGGAGTGAGCAGTTCTTC
CDR3: CASSPGTGSEQFF

size: once
J: TRBJ2-3
V: TRBV6-4
D: TRBD2
DNA: TGTGCCAGCAGTGCGGTAGCGGGAGCAGATACGCAGTATTTT
CDR3: CASSAVAGADTQYF

size: once
J: TRBJ2-1
V: TRBV7-8
D: TRBD2
DNA: TGTGCCAGCAGCCACCCCCGACGCGGGGGGGACCTCGGGAATGAGCAGTTCTTC
CDR3: CASSHPRRGGDLGNEQFF

size: .
J: TRBJ1-2
V: TRBV30
D: .
DNA: TGTGCCTGGAGTGACCCCCCCCCTGGGCACACCTTC
CDR3: CAWSDPPPGHTF

size: .
J: TRBJ2-3
V: TRBV7-9
D: .
DNA: TGTGCCAGCAGCTTAGTAGGGGGTCCTAGCGCAAAATCAGATACGCAGTATTTT
CDR3: CASSLVGGPSAKSDTQYF

size: few
J: TRBJ1-4
V: TRBV9
D: .
DNA: TGTGCCAGCAGCGTAGCCATAGGGACGTTCGAAAAACTGTTTTTT
CDR3: CASSVAIGTFEKLFF

size: few
J: TRBJ2-1
V: TRBV4-1
D: TRBD2
DNA: TGCGCCAGCAGCCAAGATTTAGCTAGCGGTTACAATGAGCAGTTCTTC
CDR3: CASSQDLASGYNEQFF

size: once
J: TRBJ2-5
V: TRBV11-2
D: TRBD2
DNA: TGTGCCAGCAGCCGCGGGGGACCCAGGGAGACCCAGTACTTC
CDR3: CASSRGGPRETQYF

size: .
J: TRBJ2-1
V: TRBV6-6
D: TRBD2
DNA: TGTGCCAGCAGGGAGCGGGAGAGGGATGAGCAGTTCTTC
CDR3: CASRERERDEQFF

size: .
J: TRBJ1-1
V: TRBV7-6
D: .
DNA: TGTGCCAGCAGGAAAGCCAGCGGGCCTGAAGCTTTCTTT
CDR3: CASRKASGPEAFF

size: few
J: TRBJ2-1
V: TRBV7-3
D: .
DNA: TGTGCCAGCAGCTTAACTAACTACAATGAGCAGTTCTTC
CDR3: CASSLTNYNEQFF

size: .
J: TRBJ1-1
V: TRBV6-6
D: .
DNA: TGTGCCAGCAGTCAGGGTAACACTGAAGCTTTCTTT
CDR3: CASSQGNTEAFF

size: .
J: TRBJ1-1
V: TRBV6-5
D: TRBD1
DNA: TGTGCCAGCAGTTACGAGACAGGGGGCGCTGGGACTGAAGCTTTCTTT
CDR3: CASSYETGGAGTEAFF

size: .
J: TRBJ2-2
V: TRBV9
D: .
DNA: TGTGCCAGCAGCGTAGGATGGCAGGGGGGAACCGGGGAGCTGTTTTTT
CDR3: CASSVGWQGGTGELFF

size: .
J: TRBJ2-7
V: TRBV5-4
D: .
DNA: TGTGCCAGCAGCCCCCTCTCCGGCGAGCAGTACTTC
CDR3: CASSPLSGEQYF

size: .
J: TRBJ2-1
V: TRBV19
D: TRBD2
DNA: TGTGCCAGTAGTGCCCGGACGACTAGCGGCCTCTACAATGAGCAGTTCTTC
CDR3: CASSARTTSGLYNEQFF